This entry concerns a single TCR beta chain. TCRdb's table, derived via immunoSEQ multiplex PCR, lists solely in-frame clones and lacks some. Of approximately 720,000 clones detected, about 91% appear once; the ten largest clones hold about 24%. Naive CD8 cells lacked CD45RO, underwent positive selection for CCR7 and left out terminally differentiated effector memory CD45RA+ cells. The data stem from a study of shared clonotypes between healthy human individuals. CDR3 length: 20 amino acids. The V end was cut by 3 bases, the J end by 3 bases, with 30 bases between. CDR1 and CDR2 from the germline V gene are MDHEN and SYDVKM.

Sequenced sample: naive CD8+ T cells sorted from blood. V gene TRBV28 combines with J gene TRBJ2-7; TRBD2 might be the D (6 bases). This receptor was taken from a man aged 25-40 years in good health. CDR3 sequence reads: CASSFLGNNRGMVEFYEQYF. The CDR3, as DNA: TGTGCCAGCAGTTTTTTGGGGAACAATCGGGGGATGGTGGAATTCTACGAGCAGTACTTC.